This TCR beta chain derives from a study of post-analysis software for immune sequencing data. This clonotype was seen a handful of times. The antigen remains unidentified. The authors incorporated unique molecular identifiers into the TCR beta cDNA libraries. A population of 1 to 10 million T cells gave rise to a few hundred thousand cDNA molecules. TCRdb itself ran the PCR reads through MiXCR, one entry per CDR3 protein. The table has around 710,000 distinct CDR3 sequences, approximately 44% seen once; the top ten hold 4.9%. Whole-study results and caveats: Among multiple sclerosis patients, normalized Chao1 diversity was significantly below that of controls. Several TRBV segments (TRBV5-6, TRBV5-1 and TRBV20-1 among them) occurred more frequently in patients than in controls.

Trimming pared 6 bases from V and 7 bases from J, leaving 13 bases between. CDR3 length equals 12 residues. The germline gives CDR1 MNHEY, CDR2 SMNVEV (reference sequence). The chain joins TRBV27 to TRBJ2-7; perhaps D is TRBD1 or TRBD2 (5 bases each). The sequencing sample was made of blood. The TCR originated in a girl between 5 and 17 years old with multiple sclerosis. CDR3 loop: CASRGDLREQYF. The DNA of the CDR3 is TGTGCCAGCAGGGGGGATTTGAGGGAGCAGTACTTC.